This T cell receptor beta chain was recorded in a study of T cells after posttransplantation cyclophosphamide. By sample share, this clone is medium-sized. Antigen: not known. A marrow graft followed busulfan-fludarabine conditioning, with cyclophosphamide on days +3 and +4. Study-wide points: Recipient CMV seropositivity and CMV reactivation strongly tracked TRB clonality. Blood and skin or GI T cell repertoires showed limited TRB overlap. Donor CD8+ memory clones often dominated recipient blood repertoires at later times.

TCRdb's table, derived via immunoSEQ multiplex PCR, lists solely in-frame clones and lacks some. The record shows 16,000 or so clones for this sample, with no singletons present. The TCR originated in a female patient between 25 and 45 years old who received an allogeneic stem cell transplant from a related donor, was CMV-positive, and had no GVHD. Some T cells may be provided by the graft donor. Sequences were derived from PBMCs, sampled after allogeneic stem cell transplant with posttransplant cyclophosphamide.

Here the CDR3 reads CASSLDSFNEKLFF. CDR3 sequence (DNA): TGTGCCAGCAGCTTGGACAGCTTCAATGAAAAACTGTTTTTT. V is TRBV5-5 and J is TRBJ1-4; D gene ambiguous. The V gene's germline CDR1 is SGHKS and CDR2 YYEKEE (reference sequence). Trimming left V 0 bases short and J 5 bases short, with 8 bases between. The CDR3 contains 14 residues. The complete variable domain, with remaining parts taken from reference TRBV5-5 and TRBJ1-4, reads DAGVTQSPTHLIKTRGQQVTLRCSPISGHKSVSWYQQVLGQGPQFIFQYYEKEERGRGNFPDRFSARQFPNYSSELNVNALLLGDSALYLCASSLDSFNEKLFFGSGTQLSVL.